This entry describes one T cell receptor (beta chain). Its antigen is as yet unknown. The data derive from a study of T cells in localized non-small cell lung cancer. Assay used: immunoSEQ multiplex PCR; TCRdb lists only in-frame clones, some missing. The sample records about 24,000 clones, less than 90% being singletons. Whole-study results and caveats: Density of T cells in blood, when higher, went with longer overall survival.

Sequenced here: peripheral blood, sampled before any cancer treatment. This sequence was found in a male donor at least 60 years old with stage I squamous cell lung carcinoma.

CDR3 nucleotides: TGTGCCAGTAGTAAAAGGGCGGACGCAGATACGCAGTATTTT. It yields the protein CASSKRADADTQYF. This chain joins TRBV19 and TRBJ2-3; D gene ambiguous. The CDR3 extends over 14 amino acids. Trimming cost V 4 bases and J 4 bases, with 12 bases left between them. Germline V gives CDR1 LNHDA, CDR2 SQIVND (reference sequence). Based on the CDR3 plus reference TRBV19 and TRBJ2-3, the full variable domain is DGGITQSPKYLFRKEGQNVTLSCEQNLNHDAMYWYRQDPGQGLRLIYYSQIVNDFQKGDIAEGYSVSREKKESFPLTVTSAQKNPTAFYLCASSKRADADTQYFGPGTRLTVL.